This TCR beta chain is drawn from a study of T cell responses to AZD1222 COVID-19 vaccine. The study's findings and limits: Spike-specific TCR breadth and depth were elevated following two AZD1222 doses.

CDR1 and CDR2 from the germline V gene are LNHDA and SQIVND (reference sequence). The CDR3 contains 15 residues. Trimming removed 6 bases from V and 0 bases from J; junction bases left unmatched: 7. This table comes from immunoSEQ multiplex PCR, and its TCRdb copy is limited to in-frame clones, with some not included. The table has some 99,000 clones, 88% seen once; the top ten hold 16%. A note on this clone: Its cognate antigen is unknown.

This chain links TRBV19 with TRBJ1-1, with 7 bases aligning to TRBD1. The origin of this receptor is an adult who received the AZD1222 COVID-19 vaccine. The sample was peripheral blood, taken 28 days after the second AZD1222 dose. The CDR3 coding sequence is TGTGCCAGTAGCTGGGACGACAGGGTGAACACTGAAGCTTTCTTT. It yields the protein CASSWDDRVNTEAFF. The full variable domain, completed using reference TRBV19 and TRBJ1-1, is DGGITQSPKYLFRKEGQNVTLSCEQNLNHDAMYWYRQDPGQGLRLIYYSQIVNDFQKGDIAEGYSVSREKKESFPLTVTSAQKNPTAFYLCASSWDDRVNTEAFFGQGTRLTVV.